Listed below are T cell receptor beta chains from one sample, sequenced in a study of shared clonotypes between healthy human individuals. Measured with immunoSEQ multiplex PCR; TCRdb has only the in-frame clones, and not every one. Among around 2,000,000 clones listed, roughly 95% were seen once. Sample: naive CD4+ T cells sorted from blood. Receptor source: a man aged 18 to 30 in good health. Each CDR3 is given without its conserved first and last residue. A D gene is named only where the DNA matches it firmly.

CDR3: ASRPDSLNTEAF; D: .; J: TRBJ1-1; V: TRBV19
CDR3: ASSLQGVIYEGQY; D: .; J: TRBJ2-7; V: TRBV27
CDR3: ASSSLAWETQY; D: .; J: TRBJ2-5; V: TRBV5-1
CDR3: ASSPSGGLYGYT; D: .; J: TRBJ1-2; V: TRBV6-1
CDR3: AISVRETQY; D: .; J: TRBJ2-5; V: TRBV10-3
CDR3: ASSRERGVQETQY; D: TRBD2; J: TRBJ2-5; V: TRBV19
CDR3: ASTYRGWGGTEAF; D: TRBD1; J: TRBJ1-1; V: TRBV6-5
CDR3: ASSPPWTSGINEQF; D: TRBD2; J: TRBJ2-1; V: TRBV18
CDR3: ASSLVGQGWTGELF; D: .; J: TRBJ2-2; V: TRBV5-4
CDR3: ASSLQTSGRNTGELF; D: TRBD2; J: TRBJ2-2; V: TRBV4-1
CDR3: ASSLGSLSTGELF; D: .; J: TRBJ2-2; V: TRBV7-6
CDR3: ASSSEGREETQY; D: .; J: TRBJ2-5; V: TRBV5-4
CDR3: ASSFRQADSGNTIY; D: .; J: TRBJ1-3; V: TRBV5-1
CDR3: ASSSMGGVSTDTQY; D: .; J: TRBJ2-3; V: TRBV5-1
CDR3: ASSSTLMDIGTDTQY; D: .; J: TRBJ2-3; V: TRBV28
CDR3: ASSQFLAGGWEQY; D: TRBD2; J: TRBJ2-7; V: TRBV14
CDR3: AWSVRGGDKTLH; D: .; J: TRBJ1-6; V: TRBV30
CDR3: ASSLAYSLGGNYEQY; D: .; J: TRBJ2-7; V: TRBV5-1
CDR3: ASSAETVSGAEAF; D: .; J: TRBJ1-1; V: TRBV19
CDR3: ASSDRGNQPQH; D: .; J: TRBJ1-5; V: TRBV25-1
CDR3: ASSKEKGVPYEQY; D: .; J: TRBJ2-7; V: TRBV21-1
CDR3: ASSSGTSGGLDTQY; D: TRBD2; J: TRBJ2-3; V: TRBV11-2
CDR3: ASSVGGTGNEQF; D: .; J: TRBJ2-1; V: TRBV9
CDR3: ASSHGLEDEQY; D: TRBD2; J: TRBJ2-7; V: TRBV18
CDR3: ASSGGPGTGELF; D: .; J: TRBJ2-2; V: TRBV19
CDR3: ASSPTQGRLNYQPQH; D: .; J: TRBJ1-5; V: TRBV7-8
CDR3: ASSQDRDRGTGNTIY; D: TRBD1; J: TRBJ1-3; V: TRBV4-3
CDR3: ASSQGTDRGGYT; D: TRBD1; J: TRBJ1-2; V: TRBV18
CDR3: ASSYSGGGTEAF; D: .; J: TRBJ1-1; V: TRBV6-5
CDR3: ASSPIGGTSRYNEQF; D: .; J: TRBJ2-1; V: TRBV18
CDR3: ASSRQGNTEAF; D: TRBD1; J: TRBJ1-1; V: TRBV7-2
CDR3: ASSQDRGYGYT; D: TRBD1; J: TRBJ1-2; V: TRBV7-2